A single sample gave rise to the 4 T cell receptor beta chains below, sequenced in a study of cytomegalovirus exposure and HLA in healthy donors. This PCR relied on a set of 60 Vbeta primers and 13 Jbeta primers. Measured with immunoSEQ multiplex PCR; TCRdb has only the in-frame clones, and not every one. The sample shows some 150,000 clones, roughly 83% of them seen only once. Sequences were obtained from PBMCs. These receptor sequences come from a human donor in good health.

The chain recombines TRBV10-3 with TRBJ1-1, with a possible D match to TRBD1 (6 bases). Germline V gives CDR1 ENHRY, CDR2 SYGVKD. The CDR3 is 15 amino acids. Trimming pared 3 bases from V and 1 base from J, leaving 12 bases between. The CDR3 coding sequence is TGTGCCATCAGTGAACCGGGACAACGGAACACTGAAGCTTTCTTT. Its translation: CAISEPGQRNTEAFF.

The chain couples TRBV29-1 to TRBJ2-1, with 7 bases that match TRBD1. Germline trimming cut 6 bases from V and 4 bases from J; bases unmatched to any gene: 9. The CDR3 sequence is 14 residues long. Germline V CDR1 and CDR2: SQVTM, ANQGSEA. The CDR3 nucleotides are TGCAGCGTCGATGACAGGGCGCTGTACAATGAGCAGTTCTTC. It encodes CSVDDRALYNEQFF.

This sequence joins TRBV11-1 and TRBJ2-1, with 8 bases matching TRBD2. CDR3 length: 17 residues. Trimming took 5 bases from V and 2 from J; bases not matched to a gene: 11. The germline CDR1 and CDR2 sequences are SGHAT and FQDESV (reference sequence). The CDR3 DNA reads TGTGCCAGCAGCCAGAACTTAGCGGGGTTCACCTACAATGAGCAGTTCTTC. Its translation: CASSQNLAGFTYNEQFF. Together with reference TRBV11-1 and TRBJ2-1, the CDR3 gives the full variable domain: EAEVAQSPRYKITEKSQAVAFWCDPISGHATLYWYRQILGQGPELLVQFQDESVVDDSQLPKDRFSAERLKGVDSTLKIQPAELGDSAMYLCASSQNLAGFTYNEQFFGPGTRLTVL.

The chain uses TRBV6-5 and TRBJ1-5; no clear D. Trimming took off 4 bases at V and 0 bases at J, with 10 bases between the two ends. The germline V gene encodes CDR1 MNHEY and CDR2 SVGAGI. The CDR3 is made up of 15 amino acids. The DNA for the CDR3 is TGTGCCAGCAGTTCAACTTTTGGTAGCAATCAGCCCCAGCATTTT. It codes for CASSSTFGSNQPQHF.